The next 6 T cell receptor beta chains were all read from a single sample in a study of blood T cells in healthy people across ages. A second PCR, run for about 6 to 11 cycles, used a sample-barcoded 5' primer plus a J-beta primer mix. TCRdb ran MiXCR on the 5' RACE reads and lists one entry per CDR3 protein. The sample consists of fewer than 2 million distinct CDR3 sequences, about 39% of them appearing once. Specimen: blood. These TCRs come from a human donor in good health.

This clonotype was recorded a few times. The chain employs TRBV20-1 and TRBJ2-3, with D tentatively TRBD1 or TRBD2 (5 bases each). This CDR3 is 16 amino acids long. The germline V gene has CDR1 DFQATT and CDR2 SNEGSKA (reference sequence). V was shortened by 1 base and J by 2 bases, with 16 bases between the two germline ends. The CDR3 DNA reads TGCAGTGCTAGAGCCGGGGCTCGCCTCGACACAGATACGCAGTATTTT. Translated: CSARAGARLDTDTQYF.

The rearrangement joins TRBV24-1 to TRBJ2-3; perhaps TRBD1 as D (7 bases). The CDR3 sequence is 21 residues long. CDR1 is KGHDR and CDR2 is SFDVKD in the germline V gene. V lost 1 base, J lost 6 bases, and 31 bases lay in between. CDR3 loop: CATSDFLSRGAGSGQVDTQYF. Here the CDR3 DNA reads TGTGCCACCAGTGATTTTCTATCCAGGGGGGCCGGATCAGGTCAAGTTGATACGCAGTATTTT.

The chain is built from TRBV6-5 and TRBJ1-2; 7 bases are a match to TRBD1. This CDR3 spans 17 amino acids. The ends lost 4 bases at V and 4 bases at J; junction bases unmatched: 15. Germline V gene lookup returns CDR1 MNHEY and CDR2 SVGAGI. The CDR3 region has the DNA TGTGCCAGCAGTTCCCGACTGTACGGGACAGTTAGCTATGGCTACACCTTC. Its translation is CASSSRLYGTVSYGYTF.

This chain connects TRBV30 to TRBJ2-1, with D hard to call. The CDR3 is made up of 13 amino acids. V lost 1 base to trimming and J lost 1 base, with 5 bases between them. Germline-derived CDR1 and CDR2 are GTSNPN and SVGIG (reference sequence). The CDR3 bases are TGTGCCTGGAGTGCGGCTTCCTACAATGAGCAGTTCTTC. Residues: CAWSAASYNEQFF.

This clonotype was observed once. For the CDR3, the DNA is TGTGCCAGCAGCACTACTTGGAGCGCGAACACCGGGGAGCTGTTTTTT. Translating gives CASSTTWSANTGELFF. The V call is TRBV9, the J call TRBJ2-2; D is ambiguous. This CDR3 region has 16 residues. In germline, CDR1 is SGDLS, CDR2 YYNGEE. V was shortened by 4 bases and J by 0 bases, with 13 bases between the two germline ends.

The V call is TRBV29-1, the J call TRBJ2-4, with TRBD1 matching over 8 bases. The closer fit of TRBJ2-7 to the DNA end suggests the J call may be wrong. The CDR3 contains 13 residues. In germline, CDR1 is SQVTM, CDR2 ANQGSEA. The CDR3 spells CSVEEGTGLEQYF. Written as DNA, the CDR3 is TGCAGCGTTGAAGAAGGGACAGGTCTCGAGCAGTACTTC.